Listed here is a single T cell receptor (beta chain). No antigen is known for it. Alongside a J-beta primer mix, a sample-barcoded 5' primer served in a second PCR lasting about 7 to 11 cycles. In TCRdb, the 5' RACE reads were re-called with MiXCR into one record per CDR3 protein. The sample holds around 1,900,000 distinct CDR3 sequences, around 40% seen once. These data are taken from a study of blood T cells in healthy people across ages. General study results and limits: Fewer expanded clones and more diversity marked long-lived versus aged donors.

Healthy Caucasian individuals from Russia aged 6 to 90 served as donors. The germline V gene has CDR1 LGHNA and CDR2 YNFKEQ. Trimming left V 0 bases short and J 8 bases short, with 11 bases between. This CDR3 comprises 15 residues. Sequenced material: blood. The origin of this receptor is a human donor in good health. V and J are TRBV4-2 and TRBJ1-6, with a possible D match to TRBD1 (5 bases). In nucleotides, the CDR3 is TGTGCCAGCAGCCAAGATCTTCCGGGGGATTCACCCCTCCACTTT. Residues: CASSQDLPGDSPLHF.